These T cell receptor beta chains were read from a single sample in a study of beta chain features in type 1 diabetes. Repertoires were generated with immunoSEQ multiplex PCR, while TCRdb's copy carries only in-frame clones and drops some. The sample records some 250,000 clones, approximately 11% being singletons. Sequenced: naive CD4+ T cells from blood. These receptors came from a man younger than 45 with type 1 diabetes. Both conserved end residues are part of each CDR3. The D gene is left open where the match is weak. Only some rows state a clone size, as once, few, many or a class for expanded clones.

V gene: TRBV7-9
J gene: TRBJ1-6
D gene: TRBD1
clone size: -
CDR3 DNA: TGTGCCAGCAGCCCCGGGGCAGGGGGGTATTCACCCCTCCACTTT
CDR3 protein: CASSPGAGGYSPLHF

V gene: TRBV2
J gene: TRBJ1-3
D gene: -
clone size: few
CDR3 DNA: TGTGCCAGCAGTGTGGGGCTCAACACCATATATTTT
CDR3 protein: CASSVGLNTIYF

V gene: TRBV5-4
J gene: TRBJ1-2
D gene: -
clone size: few
CDR3 DNA: TGTGCCAGCAGTACGAAGGGGCCTCTCTATGGCTACACCTTC
CDR3 protein: CASSTKGPLYGYTF

V gene: TRBV30
J gene: TRBJ1-5
D gene: -
clone size: -
CDR3 DNA: TGTGCCTGGAGTGTAGGGGTAAATCAGCCCCAGCATTTT
CDR3 protein: CAWSVGVNQPQHF

V gene: TRBV4-2
J gene: TRBJ2-5
D gene: -
clone size: few
CDR3 DNA: TGTGCCAGCAGCCAAGAAGGGCAGGGTCCCCAAGAGACCCAGTACTTC
CDR3 protein: CASSQEGQGPQETQYF

V gene: TRBV11-1
J gene: TRBJ2-7
D gene: TRBD2
clone size: -
CDR3 DNA: TGTGCCAGCAGCTTCTCCGGGACTAGAGCTTACGGCGAGCAGTACTTC
CDR3 protein: CASSFSGTRAYGEQYF

V gene: TRBV19
J gene: TRBJ2-3
D gene: -
clone size: few
CDR3 DNA: TGTGCCAGTAGTTCGGGAGATACGCAGTATTTT
CDR3 protein: CASSSGDTQYF

V gene: TRBV5-1
J gene: TRBJ2-7
D gene: -
clone size: -
CDR3 DNA: TGCGCCAGCAGCCCCCCGTACAAGGGGCATTCCTACGAGCAGTACTTC
CDR3 protein: CASSPPYKGHSYEQYF

V gene: TRBV27
J gene: TRBJ1-5
D gene: -
clone size: -
CDR3 DNA: TGTGCCAGCAGTGCGCAGGATAGCAATCAGCCCCAGCATTTT
CDR3 protein: CASSAQDSNQPQHF

V gene: TRBV6-5
J gene: TRBJ2-1
D gene: -
clone size: -
CDR3 DNA: TGTGCCAGCAGGGCGACATTCTTATCCTACAATGAGCAGTTCTTC
CDR3 protein: CASRATFLSYNEQFF

V gene: TRBV7-7
J gene: TRBJ2-2
D gene: -
clone size: -
CDR3 DNA: TGTGCTAGCAGCAAGGACAGCACCGGGGAGCTGTTTTTT
CDR3 protein: CASSKDSTGELFF

V gene: TRBV2
J gene: TRBJ1-4
D gene: TRBD1
clone size: -
CDR3 DNA: TGTGCCAGCAGTTCCAACAGGGGGCGTACCTGGGGAAAACTGTTTTTT
CDR3 protein: CASSSNRGRTWGKLFF

V gene: TRBV30
J gene: TRBJ1-2
D gene: -
clone size: -
CDR3 DNA: TGTGCCTGGAGAACTTTCCGGGGCTACACCTTC
CDR3 protein: CAWRTFRGYTF

V gene: TRBV2
J gene: TRBJ2-1
D gene: -
clone size: -
CDR3 DNA: TGTGCCACTAGCTCCTACAATGAGCAGTTCTTC
CDR3 protein: CATSSYNEQFF

V gene: TRBV6-5
J gene: TRBJ2-7
D gene: -
clone size: -
CDR3 DNA: TGTGCCAGCAGTTCGGACGGGACCTACGAGCAGTACTTC
CDR3 protein: CASSSDGTYEQYF

V gene: TRBV28
J gene: TRBJ1-5
D gene: -
clone size: -
CDR3 DNA: TGTGCCAGCGCAGGTGGCGGGCGGATAAGCAATCAGCCCCAGCATTTT
CDR3 protein: CASAGGGRISNQPQHF

V gene: TRBV6-5
J gene: TRBJ2-1
D gene: TRBD2
clone size: few
CDR3 DNA: TGTGCCAGCAGTTTACTCGGGGGGACGGTTGGGGAGCAGTTCTTC
CDR3 protein: CASSLLGGTVGEQFF

V gene: TRBV9
J gene: TRBJ2-1
D gene: TRBD2
clone size: -
CDR3 DNA: TGTGCCAGCAGCCTCGGACTAGCGGGGGGCCACAATGAGCAGTTCTTC
CDR3 protein: CASSLGLAGGHNEQFF

V gene: TRBV18
J gene: TRBJ2-5
D gene: -
clone size: few
CDR3 DNA: TGTGCCAGCTCACCGTCACAAGAGACCCAGTACTTC
CDR3 protein: CASSPSQETQYF

V gene: TRBV5-1
J gene: TRBJ2-1
D gene: -
clone size: few
CDR3 DNA: TGCGCCAGCAGCTTGTACGGGGAAGGGCATGAGCAGTTCTTC
CDR3 protein: CASSLYGEGHEQFF

V gene: TRBV7-9
J gene: TRBJ2-3
D gene: TRBD2
clone size: few
CDR3 DNA: TGTGCCAGCAGCTTCCTTGTTGGGCGGGGGGCCACAGATACGCAGTATTTT
CDR3 protein: CASSFLVGRGATDTQYF

V gene: TRBV7-9
J gene: TRBJ1-5
D gene: -
clone size: few
CDR3 DNA: TGTGCCAGCAGCGCGGGTCAATTCGGCAATCAGCCCCAGCATTTT
CDR3 protein: CASSAGQFGNQPQHF

V gene: TRBV7-2
J gene: TRBJ1-2
D gene: -
clone size: -
CDR3 DNA: TGTGCCAGCAGCTTAGGTATCTACGATCGGGGCTACACCTTC
CDR3 protein: CASSLGIYDRGYTF

V gene: TRBV7-9
J gene: TRBJ2-1
D gene: -
clone size: -
CDR3 DNA: TGTGCCAGCAGCCCCCAGGCAGGAACCGAGCAGTTCTTC
CDR3 protein: CASSPQAGTEQFF

V gene: TRBV9
J gene: TRBJ1-3
D gene: -
clone size: -
CDR3 DNA: TGTGCCAGCAGCGTACAGATCGGAAACACCATATATTTT
CDR3 protein: CASSVQIGNTIYF

V gene: TRBV4-2
J gene: TRBJ2-7
D gene: -
clone size: -
CDR3 DNA: TGTGCCAGCAGCCAAGGCCCCCGTGAGTACGAGCAGTACTTC
CDR3 protein: CASSQGPREYEQYF

V gene: TRBV9
J gene: TRBJ2-5
D gene: TRBD1
clone size: -
CDR3 DNA: TGTGCCAGCAGCGTGGGACAGACCCAAGAGACCCAGTACTTC
CDR3 protein: CASSVGQTQETQYF

V gene: TRBV6-5
J gene: TRBJ2-5
D gene: TRBD1
clone size: few
CDR3 DNA: TGTGCCAGCAGTTACGGGACAGAAGAGACCCAGTACTTC
CDR3 protein: CASSYGTEETQYF

V gene: TRBV30
J gene: TRBJ2-3
D gene: TRBD1
clone size: few
CDR3 DNA: TGTGCCTGGAGTCTGTACCGGGACAGAAGCACAGATACGCAGTATTTT
CDR3 protein: CAWSLYRDRSTDTQYF

V gene: TRBV9
J gene: TRBJ1-6
D gene: -
clone size: -
CDR3 DNA: TGTGCCAGCAGCGCGGGTTGGACACCACTTAATTCACCCCTCCACTTT
CDR3 protein: CASSAGWTPLNSPLHF

V gene: TRBV6-5
J gene: TRBJ1-2
D gene: -
clone size: few
CDR3 DNA: TGTGCCAGCAGTGAAGGCGGGGTAAACTATGGCTACACCTTC
CDR3 protein: CASSEGGVNYGYTF

V gene: TRBV30
J gene: TRBJ2-2
D gene: -
clone size: -
CDR3 DNA: TGTGCCTGGAGTGCCTACTCCGGCGGGGGCCGGACCGGGGAGCTGTTTTTT
CDR3 protein: CAWSAYSGGGRTGELFF

V gene: TRBV5-1
J gene: TRBJ1-2
D gene: TRBD1
clone size: few
CDR3 DNA: TGCGCCAGCAGCCCTCGACAGGGCGGGTATGGCTACACCTTC
CDR3 protein: CASSPRQGGYGYTF

V gene: TRBV10-3
J gene: TRBJ2-7
D gene: TRBD1
clone size: few
CDR3 DNA: TGTGCCACCACGACAGGGTCCGCTGGAGAGCAGTACTTC
CDR3 protein: CATTTGSAGEQYF

V gene: TRBV4-2
J gene: TRBJ1-4
D gene: -
clone size: -
CDR3 DNA: TGTGCCAGCAGCCAAGCCCAAGAAAAACTGTTTTTT
CDR3 protein: CASSQAQEKLFF

V gene: TRBV20-1
J gene: TRBJ2-7
D gene: -
clone size: -
CDR3 DNA: TGCAGTGCAAAGACAGGCTACGAGCAGTACTTC
CDR3 protein: CSAKTGYEQYF

V gene: TRBV18
J gene: TRBJ1-1
D gene: -
clone size: -
CDR3 DNA: TGTGCCAGCTCAAACAGACAGAACACTGAAGCTTTCTTT
CDR3 protein: CASSNRQNTEAFF

V gene: TRBV19
J gene: TRBJ1-5
D gene: -
clone size: few
CDR3 DNA: TGTGCCAGTAGTATATACAGTAGCAATCAGCCCCAGCATTTT
CDR3 protein: CASSIYSSNQPQHF

V gene: TRBV11-1
J gene: TRBJ1-1
D gene: -
clone size: -
CDR3 DNA: TGTGCCAGCAGCCGGAGCATGAACACTGAAGCTTTCTTT
CDR3 protein: CASSRSMNTEAFF

V gene: TRBV2
J gene: TRBJ1-6
D gene: -
clone size: few
CDR3 DNA: TGTGCCAGCAGCACACAGAATTCCTATAATTCACCCCTCCACTTT
CDR3 protein: CASSTQNSYNSPLHF

V gene: TRBV7-9
J gene: TRBJ1-4
D gene: -
clone size: -
CDR3 DNA: TGTGCCAGCAGCTTAGTAGGCGGTGAAAAACTGTTTTTT
CDR3 protein: CASSLVGGEKLFF

V gene: TRBV6-1
J gene: TRBJ1-5
D gene: TRBD1
clone size: few
CDR3 DNA: TGTGCCAGCACCCTGGACAGGGGGAATCAGCCCCAGCATTTT
CDR3 protein: CASTLDRGNQPQHF

V gene: TRBV4-2
J gene: TRBJ2-3
D gene: TRBD2
clone size: -
CDR3 DNA: TGTGCCAGCAGCCCTTGGCGGGGGGCCGGTAGCACAGATACGCAGTATTTT
CDR3 protein: CASSPWRGAGSTDTQYF

V gene: TRBV7-9
J gene: TRBJ2-5
D gene: TRBD1
clone size: -
CDR3 DNA: TGTGCCAGCAGCTTAGGGACAGGGGGACGAGAGACCCAGTACTTC
CDR3 protein: CASSLGTGGRETQYF

V gene: TRBV30
J gene: TRBJ2-5
D gene: -
clone size: -
CDR3 DNA: TGTGCCTGGAGTCCTCAGATACAAGAGACCCAGTACTTC
CDR3 protein: CAWSPQIQETQYF

V gene: TRBV19
J gene: TRBJ1-6
D gene: -
clone size: few
CDR3 DNA: TGTGCCAGTAGTTCTACGAGCTCCTATAATTCACCCCTCCACTTT
CDR3 protein: CASSSTSSYNSPLHF

V gene: TRBV20-1
J gene: TRBJ1-2
D gene: -
clone size: -
CDR3 DNA: TGCAGTGCTAGTAGTGGCTACACCTTC
CDR3 protein: CSASSGYTF

V gene: TRBV7-9
J gene: TRBJ1-1
D gene: -
clone size: -
CDR3 DNA: TGTGCCAGCAGCTTGGGGACAACCGAAGCTTTCTTT
CDR3 protein: CASSLGTTEAFF

V gene: TRBV11-2
J gene: TRBJ2-7
D gene: -
clone size: few
CDR3 DNA: TGTGCCAGCAGCGCCGGGTGGTACGAGCAGTACTTC
CDR3 protein: CASSAGWYEQYF

V gene: TRBV5-1
J gene: TRBJ2-1
D gene: TRBD2
clone size: -
CDR3 DNA: TGCGCCAGCAGCCGGCGGACTAGCGGGGGGGCATCCTACAATGAGCAGTTCTTC
CDR3 protein: CASSRRTSGGASYNEQFF

V gene: TRBV18
J gene: TRBJ1-2
D gene: -
clone size: -
CDR3 DNA: TGTGCCAGCTCACCGCGGGAGGCAGGGGCGCACGACTATGGCTACACCTTC
CDR3 protein: CASSPREAGAHDYGYTF

V gene: TRBV7-2
J gene: TRBJ2-1
D gene: -
clone size: -
CDR3 DNA: TGTGCCAGCAGCCTCAGAGGAGGGTCTCGGGGCAATGAGCAGTTCTTC
CDR3 protein: CASSLRGGSRGNEQFF

V gene: TRBV4-2
J gene: TRBJ1-2
D gene: TRBD1
clone size: few
CDR3 DNA: TGTGCCAGCAGCCCAGACAGGGAGGGGGGTGGCTACACCTTC
CDR3 protein: CASSPDREGGGYTF